Listed here are 9 T cell receptor beta chains from one sample, sequenced in a study of CXCR3-negative and CXCR3-positive naive CD8 T cells. Overall study findings and caveats: CXCR3-negative naive cells had less hydrophobic TRB CDR3s than did CXCR3-positive naive cells.

TRB cDNA libraries were made by UMI-labeled 5' RACE. TCRdb re-called the 5' RACE reads and catalogs CDR3 proteins one per entry, DNA excluded. The sample is made up of 80,000 to 100,000 distinct CDR3 sequences, and the top ten hold 0.7% to 1% of it. These receptors lack a known antigen. The sample was naive CXCR3+ CD8+ T cells from blood. The subset denotes: CD45RO-CCR7+CD27+CD95- naive CD8+ T cells expressing CXCR3 (TNR3+). Source of these receptors: a human donor in good health. Some clones in this sample may be carry-over from other donors' samples.

The chain uses TRBV27 and TRBJ2-7; the TCRdb call, TRBD1, lacks DNA for checking. The germline CDR1 and CDR2 sequences are MNHEY and SMNVEV (reference sequence). The CDR3 runs to 16 residues. The CDR3 spells CASSLSLQGDVYEQYF.

The chain links TRBV11-2 to TRBJ2-7; checking the TCRdb D call of TRBD1 is not possible without DNA. This CDR3 comprises 18 residues. Per the germline V gene, CDR1 is SGHAT and CDR2 is FQNNGV. This chain's CDR3 is CASSRQGSNSSDSYEQYF.

The chain couples TRBV7-6 to TRBJ2-1; the TCRdb call, TRBD2, lacks DNA for checking. The CDR3 covers 14 residues. Germline values: CDR1 SGHVS, CDR2 FNYEAQ. CDR3 sequence: CASSFGPAGNEQFF.

The chain is built from TRBV4-2 and TRBJ2-2. The CDR3 totals 15 residues. Looked up from germline, CDR1 is LGHNA and CDR2 is YNFKEQ. CDR3 amino acids: CASSQGSAAAGELFF.

The chain is built from TRBV15 and TRBJ1-1; TCRdb lists TRBD1, though no DNA is available to test this call. Germline V gene lookup returns CDR1 LNHNV and CDR2 YYDKDF (reference sequence). The CDR3 covers 17 residues. The CDR3 protein is CATSSTGQGFFNTEAFF.

V usage is TRBV6-5 and J usage is TRBJ2-7. Germline lookup yields CDR1 MNHEY and CDR2 SVGAGI. The CDR3 runs to 12 residues. The CDR3 sequence: CASSFPAGEQYF.

CDR3 protein: CSAREREFEKLFF. This chain links TRBV20-1 with TRBJ1-4. The germline gives CDR1 DFQATT, CDR2 SNEGSKA (reference sequence). The CDR3 spans 13 residues.

The chain is built from TRBV28 and TRBJ2-2; TCRdb's D call of TRBD1 is untestable without DNA. This CDR3 is built from 15 residues. Germline assignment: CDR1 MDHEN and CDR2 SYDVKM. Here the CDR3 reads CASSFSGGLTGELFF. The full variable domain, with the rest looked up from reference TRBV28 and TRBJ2-2, is DVKVTQSSRYLVKRTGEKVFLECVQDMDHENMFWYRQDPGLGLRLIYFSYDVKMKEKGDIPEGYSVSREKKERFSLILESASTNQTSMYLCASSFSGGLTGELFFGEGSRLTVL.

The rearrangement uses TRBV29-1 and TRBJ1-4; without DNA, the TCRdb call of TRBD1 cannot be checked. This CDR3 has 13 residues. The germline V gene has CDR1 SQVTM and CDR2 ANQGSEA. The CDR3 loop reads CSVAGWGDEKLFF.